These 12 T cell receptor beta chains came from one sample sequenced in a study of response to subunit inactivated influenza vaccine. TCRdb called the RT-PCR reads again in MiXCR, with one record for every CDR3 protein. The sample has fewer than 750,000 distinct CDR3 sequences; 11% to 15% are singletons. The material sequenced was PBMCs from blood, taken approximately 13 days after vaccination. All receptors come from a man in his fifties or sixties who received an inactivated influenza vaccine.

This clonotype was detected a few times. This chain uses TRBV7-2 with TRBJ2-2; 8 positions match TRBD1. This CDR3 spans 14 amino acids. The germline V gene has CDR1 SGHTA and CDR2 FQGNSA. With V trimmed by 5 bases and J by 5 bases, 4 bases remained unmatched. The CDR3 DNA reads as TGTGCCAGCAGCATACAGGGGGGAACCGGGGAGCTGTTTTTT. It translates to CASSIQGGTGELFF.

There are many counts of this clonotype. The rearrangement joins TRBV28 to TRBJ2-1, with TRBD2 matching over 8 bases. CDR1 is MDHEN and CDR2 is SYDVKM in the germline V gene. The CDR3 is 16 amino acids. V lost 4 bases and J lost 7; bases outside the gene matches: 12. CDR3 in DNA: TGTGCCAGCAGTTCCGTAACGGGAGGGCCTGGAAATGAGCAGTTCTTC. It encodes CASSSVTGGPGNEQFF.

This chain connects TRBV12-3 or TRBV12-4 to TRBJ1-1; no firm D call. This CDR3 is 16 amino acids long. V lost 1 base, J lost 0 bases, and 12 bases lay in between. CDR3 coding DNA: TGTGCCAGCAGTTTAGGAATCCTGTGGATGAACACTGAAGCTTTCTTT. Its translation: CASSLGILWMNTEAFF.

This clonotype appeared a few times. This chain connects TRBV23-1 to TRBJ2-3, with 7 nucleotides matching TRBD1. TRBV23-1 is annotated as an ORF whose role is uncertain. Losses at the gene ends were 2 bases for V and 2 bases for J; bases not matched to a gene: 4. The CDR3 spans 15 residues. The CDR3 loop reads CASSQKGQNTDTQYF. In nucleotides, the CDR3 is TGCGCCAGCAGTCAAAAGGGACAGAACACAGATACGCAGTATTTT.

CDR3 coding DNA: TGTGCCAGCAGGGTGACAGGGACCCACGAGCAGTACTTC. Translating gives CASRVTGTHEQYF. The chain recombines TRBV28 with TRBJ2-7; 7 bases align to TRBD1. Trimming took 6 bases from V and 5 from J; bases not matched to a gene: 7. This CDR3 comprises 13 residues. Germline CDR1 MDHEN, CDR2 SYDVKM.

The chain recombines TRBV10-3 with TRBJ2-1; 8 bases are shared with TRBD2. The CDR3 has 12 residues. Unmatched junction bases numbered 3, after V lost 4 bases and J lost 10 bases. In germline, CDR1 is ENHRY, CDR2 SYGVKD. The DNA for the CDR3 is TGTGCCATCAGTGGACTAGCGAACGAGCAGTTCTTC. Protein product: CAISGLANEQFF.

This clonotype was counted only a few times. The V call is TRBV7-2, the J call TRBJ1-1; D may be TRBD1 (5 bases). The V end lost 1 base, the J end lost 4 bases, and 13 bases lay between the germline ends. The CDR3 extends over 15 amino acids. Per germline, CDR1 SGHTA and CDR2 FQGNSA. The CDR3: CASSLVGVMSTEAFF. The CDR3, as DNA: TGTGCCAGCAGCTTAGTGGGGGTGATGAGCACTGAAGCTTTCTTT. Full variable domain (rest looked up from reference TRBV7-2 and TRBJ1-1): GAGVSQSPSNKVTEKGKDVELRCDPISGHTALYWYRQSLGQGLEFLIYFQGNSAPDKSGLPSDRFSAERTGGSVSTLTIQRTQQEDSAVYLCASSLVGVMSTEAFFGQGTRLTVV.

This rearrangement joins TRBV20-1 to TRBJ2-1; 10 bases map to TRBD2. CDR1 is DFQATT and CDR2 is SNEGSKA in the germline V gene (reference sequence). V dropped 2 bases and J dropped 9; count of bases not matched to a gene: 10. CDR3 size: 15 residues. CDR3 coding DNA: TGCAGTGCTAGACCCTCAAGCGGGGGGGCCTCTGAGCAGTTCTTC. This gives the protein CSARPSSGGASEQFF.

This clonotype was counted between two and nine times. The chain joins TRBV2 to TRBJ2-1; D may be TRBD1 (6 bases). Germline V gives CDR1 SNHLY, CDR2 FYNNEI. The CDR3 contains 15 residues. Deletions cut 3 bases from V and 4 bases from J, with 13 bases between. The CDR3 DNA sequence: TGTGCCAGCAGTGATTGGTCAGGGGTTTACAATGAGCAGTTCTTC. It yields the protein CASSDWSGVYNEQFF.

This chain connects TRBV10-3 to TRBJ2-7, with 11 bases identical to TRBD1. V dropped 5 bases and J dropped 2; count of bases not matched to a gene: 5. CDR1 ENHRY and CDR2 SYGVKD come from the germline V gene. This CDR3 region has 15 residues. The CDR3 bases are TGTGCCATCAGTTGGGACAGGGGGTCCACCTACGAGCAGTACTTC. This translates into CAISWDRGSTYEQYF.

The table lists this clonotype with many counts. This chain uses TRBV6-5 with TRBJ1-5, with TRBD1 identical over 7 bases. This CDR3 is built from 14 residues. Germline lookup yields CDR1 MNHEY and CDR2 SVGAGI. Trimming cost V 6 bases and J 3 bases; bases outside gene matches: 5. The CDR3 region is CASRYRGDNQPQHF. The CDR3 nucleotides are TGTGCCAGCAGATACAGGGGTGACAATCAGCCCCAGCATTTT.

This chain joins TRBV19 and TRBJ2-1, with TRBD2 matching over 8 bases. The junction had 6 bases not matched to a gene; V was cut back by 5 bases and J by 0 bases. CDR1 LNHDA and CDR2 SQIVND come from the germline V gene (reference sequence). The CDR3 extends over 16 amino acids. CDR3 nucleotide sequence: TGTGCCAGTAGTGTGACTAGCGAGAGCTCCTACAATGAGCAGTTCTTC. It yields the protein CASSVTSESSYNEQFF.